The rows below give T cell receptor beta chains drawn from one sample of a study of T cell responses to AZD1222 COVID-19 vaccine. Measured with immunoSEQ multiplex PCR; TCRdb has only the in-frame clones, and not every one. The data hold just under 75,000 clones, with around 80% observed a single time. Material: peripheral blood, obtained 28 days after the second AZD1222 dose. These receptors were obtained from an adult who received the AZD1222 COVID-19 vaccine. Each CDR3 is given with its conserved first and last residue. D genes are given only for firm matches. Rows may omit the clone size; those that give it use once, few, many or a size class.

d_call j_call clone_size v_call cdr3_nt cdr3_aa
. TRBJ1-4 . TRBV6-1 TGTGCCAGCAGTGAATCGGCAGGTAGCGGGGAAAAACTGTTTTTT CASSESAGSGEKLFF
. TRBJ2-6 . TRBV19 TGTGCCAGTAGTACCCGACAGGCCCCGAGCTCTGGGGCCAACGTCCTGACTTTC CASSTRQAPSSGANVLTF
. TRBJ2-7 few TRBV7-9 TGTGCCAGCAGGGGTTCTGAAGGGGTGGACTACGAGCAGTACTTC CASRGSEGVDYEQYF
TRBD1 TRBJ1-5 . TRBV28 TGTGCCAGCAGTTCGATTGACAGGGCCATGCAGCCCCAGCATTTT CASSSIDRAMQPQHF
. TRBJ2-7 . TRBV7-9 TGTGCCAGCAGCTTAGGTGGTGACAGCTCCTACGAGCAGTACTTC CASSLGGDSSYEQYF
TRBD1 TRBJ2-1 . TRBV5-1 TGCGCCAGCAGCTGGACAGGGGGCATGAATGAGCAGTTCTTC CASSWTGGMNEQFF
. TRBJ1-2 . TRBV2 TGTGCCAGCAGTGAACGGGACTCGGCAAGGTATGGCTACACCTTC CASSERDSARYGYTF
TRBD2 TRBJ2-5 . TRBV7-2 TGTGCCAGCAGTCGAGGACTAGCGGGGGGGCGGGAGACCCAGTACTTC CASSRGLAGGRETQYF
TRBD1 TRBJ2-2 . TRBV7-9 TGTGCCAGCAGCTTAGGATCAGGGGGCAGCACCGGGGAGCTGTTTTTT CASSLGSGGSTGELFF
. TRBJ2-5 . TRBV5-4 TGTGCCAGCAGTTGGCCGGATGGCGGGACCCAGTACTTC CASSWPDGGTQYF
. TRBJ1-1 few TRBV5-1 TGCGCCAGCAGCTTGCCCGGCGCAGGGAACACTGAAGCTTTCTTT CASSLPGAGNTEAFF
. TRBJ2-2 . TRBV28 TGTGCCAGCAGGTCTTCCGGGACTTCAGGCACCGGGGAGCTGTTTTTT CASRSSGTSGTGELFF
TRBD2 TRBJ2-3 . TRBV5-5 TGTGCCAGCAGCCCCCTGGGACTAGCGGGGGGGGTGGTTGGAGATACGCAGTATTTT CASSPLGLAGGVVGDTQYF
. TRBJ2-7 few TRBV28 TGTGCCACCTCTACCCACGAGCAGTACTTC CATSTHEQYF
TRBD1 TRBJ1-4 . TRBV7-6 TGTGCCAGCAAAGGGGACAGGGGTGAAAAACTGTTTTTT CASKGDRGEKLFF
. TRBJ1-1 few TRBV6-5 TGTGCCAGCAGTTACCGTAGTGAAGCTTTCTTT CASSYRSEAFF
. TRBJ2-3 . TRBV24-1 TGTGCCACCAGTGACAACGAAAGAGTCACAGATACGCAGTATTTT CATSDNERVTDTQYF
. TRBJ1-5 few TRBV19 TGTGCCAGTAGTATAGATGGATATAGCAATCAGCCCCAGCATTTT CASSIDGYSNQPQHF
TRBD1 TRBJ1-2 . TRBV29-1 TGCAGCGTTGAAGCGACAGGGGACCGTGGCTACACCTTC CSVEATGDRGYTF
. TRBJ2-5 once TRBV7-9 TGTGCCAGCAGCTTAGGCCTGTCAGGGACAGAGACCCAGTACTTC CASSLGLSGTETQYF
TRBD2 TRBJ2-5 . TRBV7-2 TGTGCCAGCAGCCTCGGGAGGGTAGAGACCCAGTACTTC CASSLGRVETQYF
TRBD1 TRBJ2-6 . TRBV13 TGTGCCAGCAGCTCCAGGGGGACTGGGGCCAACGTCCTGACTTTC CASSSRGTGANVLTF
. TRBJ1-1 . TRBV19 TGTGCCAGTAGGGCAGGGGACACTGAAGCTTTCTTT CASRAGDTEAFF
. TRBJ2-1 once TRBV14 TGTGCCAGCAGCCCCCCTTCCATCTCCCCGGGTTACAATGAGCAGTTCTTC CASSPPSISPGYNEQFF
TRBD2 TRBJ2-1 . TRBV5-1 TGCGCCAGCAGTCGGGAGGGCCGATCCTACAATGAGCAGTTCTTC CASSREGRSYNEQFF
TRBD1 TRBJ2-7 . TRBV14 TGTGCCAGCAGCCCACGGGGACAGGGGTGGTACGAGCAGTACTTC CASSPRGQGWYEQYF
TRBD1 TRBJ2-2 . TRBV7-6 TGTGCCAGCAGTACCTTATTAGGACAGGGGGCTGTCGGGGAGCTGTTTTTT CASSTLLGQGAVGELFF
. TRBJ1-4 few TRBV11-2 TGTGCCAGCAGCCCACGCCCGGGGGGGACGTATTTCCCTAATGAAAAACTGTTTTTT CASSPRPGGTYFPNEKLFF